This entry is about one T cell receptor (beta chain). Its antigen is not identified. These data are taken from a study of molecular identifiers for immune sequencing clone quantification. Regarding the study as a whole: Naive cells had under 1% of molecules in clones above 20 RNA copies, effectors over 97%. Clone sizes could be underestimated for highly expanded clones when identical TCR molecules share a barcode.

Sorting defined naive CD8 T cells as CD8+CD4-CCR7+CD45RA+. Preparation of the bulk TCR libraries relied on previously described methods and listed TCR primers. From the PCR reads, TCRdb called clonotypes with MiXCR, one entry per CDR3 protein. The sample has over 600,000 distinct CDR3 sequences; 20% are singletons. The germline V gene encodes CDR1 MNHEY and CDR2 SVGAGI. The CDR3 totals 15 residues. Trimming stripped 3 bases from V and 5 bases from J, with 16 bases between. The material sequenced was naive CD8+ T cells from blood, with Jurkat cell RNA spiked in. Noted subset: FACS-sorted CD8+CD4-CCR7+CD45RA+ naive T cells. The TCR sequence derives from a human donor in good health. Some libraries in this study had Jurkat cell RNA spiked in. The rearrangement uses TRBV6-5 and TRBJ2-5; D may correspond to TRBD1 or TRBD2 (6 bases each). CDR3 region: CASSYIGGGTETQYF. CDR3 DNA: TGTGCCAGCAGTTATATAGGAGGGGGGACTGAGACCCAGTACTTC.